A single sample gave rise to the 16 T cell receptor beta chains below, sequenced in a study of T-cell reconstitution after alpha-beta-depleted transplantation in children. TCRbeta library preparation incorporated unique molecular identifiers. TCRdb re-analysed the PCR reads in MiXCR, keeping a single row per CDR3 protein. The top ten hold approximately 14% of the sample, which has 500,000 or so distinct CDR3 sequences, 9.5% to 12% seen once. Sequencing was performed on PBMCs, mostly from graft donor cells, taken 180 days after TCRalphabeta/CD19-depleted stem cell transplant. The receptors here all came from a female patient aged 2-10 years who had a stem cell transplant for aplastic anemia, so the T cells may come from the graft donor.

This clonotype was picked up a small number of times. J is TRBJ1-1 and V is TRBV11-3, with TRBD1 identical over 9 bases. The CDR3 length is 15 residues. Germline CDR1 reads SGHNT; CDR2 reads YENEEA. The V gene end was trimmed by 4 bases and the J gene end by 8 bases; junction bases not matched to a gene: 11. CDR3 protein: CASSSLDRGRREAFF. CDR3 DNA: TGTGCCAGCAGCTCCCTGGACAGGGGCAGGCGAGAAGCTTTCTTT.

The rearrangement joins TRBV9 to TRBJ1-4; D gene unclear. Trimming removed 2 bases at V and 0 bases at J, with 8 bases between. CDR3 length: 15 amino acids. Germline V CDR1 and CDR2: SGDLS, YYNGEE. The CDR3 DNA reads as TGTGCCAGCAGCGTGTCAGGTGCAACTAATGAAAAACTGTTTTTT. This codes for CASSVSGATNEKLFF.

This clonotype turned up a few times. This chain connects TRBV25-1 to TRBJ2-2; 8 nucleotides line up with TRBD1. V lost 5 bases to trimming and J lost 6 bases; unmatched junction nucleotides: 5. This CDR3 contains 14 residues. Germline V gives CDR1 MGHDK, CDR2 SYGVNS. This chain's CDR3 is CASSPGGVPGELFF. In DNA form, the CDR3 reads TGTGCCAGCAGTCCAGGGGGCGTCCCCGGGGAGCTGTTTTTT.

There are many counts of this clonotype. V is TRBV5-1 and J is TRBJ2-2; 10 bases are a match to TRBD2. Germline values: CDR1 SGHRS, CDR2 YFSETQ. The CDR3 length is 15 residues. V lost 1 base to trimming and J lost 6 bases; unmatched junction nucleotides: 3. CDR3 sequence reads: CASSLLAGAAGELFF. CDR3 sequence (DNA): TGCGCCAGCAGCTTGCTAGCGGGAGCTGCCGGGGAGCTGTTTTTT.

This clonotype was seen ten or more times. The chain has TRBV12-3 or TRBV12-4 and TRBJ1-2; D is ambiguous. Trimming took 6 bases from V and 2 from J, leaving 22 bases between them. CDR3 length: 17 residues. CDR3 sequence: CASSPGPLSSGNYGYTF. The CDR3, as DNA: TGTGCCAGCAGCCCCGGGCCCCTCTCCTCTGGCAACTATGGCTACACCTTC.

The table lists this clonotype with many counts. This chain joins TRBV20-1 and TRBJ2-7, with D hard to call. The CDR3 runs to 14 residues. V was clipped by 6 bases and J by 2 bases, with 17 bases between them. CDR1 is DFQATT and CDR2 is SNEGSKA in the germline V gene (reference sequence). CDR3 residues: CSATMVWAPYEQYF. The CDR3 DNA follows: TGCAGTGCCACCATGGTGTGGGCGCCCTACGAGCAGTACTTC.

This clonotype showed up just a few times. The chain uses TRBV20-1 and TRBJ2-3, with 9 bases aligning to TRBD2. Germline V gene lookup returns CDR1 DFQATT and CDR2 SNEGSKA (reference sequence). V shed 6 bases, J shed 4 bases, and the junction held 14 bases outside the gene matches. This CDR3 is 16 amino acids long. CDR3 sequence reads: CSATRQAGGRSDTQYF. As DNA, the CDR3 is TGCAGTGCCACAAGACAAGCGGGAGGCAGGTCAGATACGCAGTATTTT.

CDR3 DNA: TGTGCCAGCAGTCGAAGCGGGGGGACTAGCCTGACAGATACGCAGTATTTT. It yields the protein CASSRSGGTSLTDTQYF. The gene calls are TRBV27 and TRBJ2-3, with 9 bases that match TRBD2. The CDR3 contains 17 residues. Trimming took 5 bases from V and 3 from J; bases not matched to a gene: 12. In germline, CDR1 is MNHEY, CDR2 SMNVEV (reference sequence).

The CDR3 loop is CASSPEPGDPYEQYF. The DNA for the CDR3 is TGTGCCAGCAGCCCCGAACCGGGGGACCCCTACGAGCAGTACTTC. This chain uses TRBV7-9 with TRBJ2-7; tentatively, D is TRBD2 (6 bases). The CDR3 contains 15 residues. Trimming took 5 bases from V and 2 from J, leaving 16 bases between them. The germline gives CDR1 SEHNR, CDR2 FQNEAQ (reference sequence).

This clonotype has just a few counts. V gene TRBV30 combines with J gene TRBJ2-2, with a tentative D call TRBD2 (6 bases). The CDR3 is made up of 16 amino acids. Germline assignment: CDR1 GTSNPN and CDR2 SVGIG (reference sequence). V lost 5 bases and J lost 1, with 17 bases in between. The CDR3 here is CAWCWPGVVNTGELFF. The CDR3 bases are TGTGCCTGGTGCTGGCCGGGGGTGGTGAACACCGGGGAGCTGTTTTTT.

The chain couples TRBV6-1 to TRBJ2-1; 8 bases line up with TRBD1. V was clipped by 4 bases and J by 5 bases; unmatched bases: 1. The CDR3 has 13 residues. Germline CDR1 MNHNS, CDR2 SASEGT. The CDR3 DNA follows: TGTGCCAGCAGTGTGGACAGGGACAATGAGCAGTTCTTC. It translates to CASSVDRDNEQFF.

In its sample, this clonotype was seen many times. The chain uses TRBV12-3 or TRBV12-4 and TRBJ2-2; no firm D call. With 6 bases removed from V and 11 bases from J, the gap between germline ends came to 19 bases. The CDR3 has 14 amino acids. CDR3 amino acids: CASSRITTSFELFF. CDR3 sequence (DNA): TGTGCCAGCAGCCGCATAACCACCTCGTTTGAGCTGTTTTTT.

There are many counts of this clonotype. For the CDR3, the DNA is TGCAGCGTTGAGCCTAACCCTCAAGAGACCCAGTACTTC. This translates into CSVEPNPQETQYF. The chain links TRBV29-1 to TRBJ2-5; D call uncertain. Germline V gene data show CDR1 as SQVTM and CDR2 as ANQGSEA. The V end was cut by 3 bases, the J end by 2 bases, with 10 bases between. CDR3 length: 13 amino acids.

On this clonotype: One junction end disagrees with the germline gene, perhaps due to a read error. V is TRBV7-9 and J is TRBJ1-2; tentatively, D is TRBD1 (5 bases). The CDR3 runs to 14 residues. The germline V gene has CDR1 SEHNR and CDR2 FQNEAQ (reference sequence). The DNA for the CDR3 is TGTGCCAGCAGCTTAAGACAGAGTAACTATGCCTACACCTTC. It translates to CASSLRQSNYAYTF.

This clonotype was observed a few times. The chain employs TRBV27 and TRBJ2-7; possibly TRBD1 for D (6 bases). From germline, CDR1 is MNHEY and CDR2 SMNVEV (reference sequence). Deletions cut 5 bases from V and 6 bases from J, with 8 bases between. The CDR3 is 11 amino acids. DNA of the CDR3: TGTGCCAGCAGTGAAGGGGGCGAGCAGTACTTC. As protein: CASSEGGEQYF.

The sample holds a few counts of this clonotype. J is TRBJ2-7 and V is TRBV7-2; D call uncertain. CDR3 size: 16 residues. The V gene lost 4 bases and the J gene lost 4 bases, with 20 bases spanning the gap. Germline CDR1 is SGHTA and CDR2 is FQGNSA. This CDR3 reads CASSWIVHYPTYEQYF. In nucleotides, the CDR3 is TGTGCCAGCAGCTGGATCGTCCACTACCCCACATACGAGCAGTACTTC.